This T cell receptor (beta chain) was recovered during a study of identical twins. Study results and limitations: Twins shared beta out-of-frame sequences in excess, but this excess was weaker. Invariant populations such as MAIT and iNKT cells could partly muddle zero-insertion analyses.

CDR1 is SGHRS and CDR2 is YFSETQ in the germline V gene. Trimming left V 4 bases short and J 5 bases short, with 15 bases between. The CDR3 spans 15 residues. The cDNA had a unique molecular identifier and a template-switch universal primer site. TCRdb fed the 5' RACE reads into MiXCR, producing one record per CDR3 protein. The sample has about 530,000 distinct CDR3 sequences, 13% to 15% seen once. Notes on this clonotype: The antigen is undetermined.

The sample also formed part of further work on yellow fever vaccine responses in identical twins.

The sequence came from a woman aged 18-29 years in good health. The sequenced material came from CD4+ T cells sorted from blood. V is TRBV5-1 and J is TRBJ1-4; perhaps TRBD1 as D (6 bases). This CDR3 is CASSAAGQGNEKLFF. For the CDR3, the DNA is TGCGCCAGCAGCGCCGCGGGGCAGGGGAATGAAAAACTGTTTTTT.